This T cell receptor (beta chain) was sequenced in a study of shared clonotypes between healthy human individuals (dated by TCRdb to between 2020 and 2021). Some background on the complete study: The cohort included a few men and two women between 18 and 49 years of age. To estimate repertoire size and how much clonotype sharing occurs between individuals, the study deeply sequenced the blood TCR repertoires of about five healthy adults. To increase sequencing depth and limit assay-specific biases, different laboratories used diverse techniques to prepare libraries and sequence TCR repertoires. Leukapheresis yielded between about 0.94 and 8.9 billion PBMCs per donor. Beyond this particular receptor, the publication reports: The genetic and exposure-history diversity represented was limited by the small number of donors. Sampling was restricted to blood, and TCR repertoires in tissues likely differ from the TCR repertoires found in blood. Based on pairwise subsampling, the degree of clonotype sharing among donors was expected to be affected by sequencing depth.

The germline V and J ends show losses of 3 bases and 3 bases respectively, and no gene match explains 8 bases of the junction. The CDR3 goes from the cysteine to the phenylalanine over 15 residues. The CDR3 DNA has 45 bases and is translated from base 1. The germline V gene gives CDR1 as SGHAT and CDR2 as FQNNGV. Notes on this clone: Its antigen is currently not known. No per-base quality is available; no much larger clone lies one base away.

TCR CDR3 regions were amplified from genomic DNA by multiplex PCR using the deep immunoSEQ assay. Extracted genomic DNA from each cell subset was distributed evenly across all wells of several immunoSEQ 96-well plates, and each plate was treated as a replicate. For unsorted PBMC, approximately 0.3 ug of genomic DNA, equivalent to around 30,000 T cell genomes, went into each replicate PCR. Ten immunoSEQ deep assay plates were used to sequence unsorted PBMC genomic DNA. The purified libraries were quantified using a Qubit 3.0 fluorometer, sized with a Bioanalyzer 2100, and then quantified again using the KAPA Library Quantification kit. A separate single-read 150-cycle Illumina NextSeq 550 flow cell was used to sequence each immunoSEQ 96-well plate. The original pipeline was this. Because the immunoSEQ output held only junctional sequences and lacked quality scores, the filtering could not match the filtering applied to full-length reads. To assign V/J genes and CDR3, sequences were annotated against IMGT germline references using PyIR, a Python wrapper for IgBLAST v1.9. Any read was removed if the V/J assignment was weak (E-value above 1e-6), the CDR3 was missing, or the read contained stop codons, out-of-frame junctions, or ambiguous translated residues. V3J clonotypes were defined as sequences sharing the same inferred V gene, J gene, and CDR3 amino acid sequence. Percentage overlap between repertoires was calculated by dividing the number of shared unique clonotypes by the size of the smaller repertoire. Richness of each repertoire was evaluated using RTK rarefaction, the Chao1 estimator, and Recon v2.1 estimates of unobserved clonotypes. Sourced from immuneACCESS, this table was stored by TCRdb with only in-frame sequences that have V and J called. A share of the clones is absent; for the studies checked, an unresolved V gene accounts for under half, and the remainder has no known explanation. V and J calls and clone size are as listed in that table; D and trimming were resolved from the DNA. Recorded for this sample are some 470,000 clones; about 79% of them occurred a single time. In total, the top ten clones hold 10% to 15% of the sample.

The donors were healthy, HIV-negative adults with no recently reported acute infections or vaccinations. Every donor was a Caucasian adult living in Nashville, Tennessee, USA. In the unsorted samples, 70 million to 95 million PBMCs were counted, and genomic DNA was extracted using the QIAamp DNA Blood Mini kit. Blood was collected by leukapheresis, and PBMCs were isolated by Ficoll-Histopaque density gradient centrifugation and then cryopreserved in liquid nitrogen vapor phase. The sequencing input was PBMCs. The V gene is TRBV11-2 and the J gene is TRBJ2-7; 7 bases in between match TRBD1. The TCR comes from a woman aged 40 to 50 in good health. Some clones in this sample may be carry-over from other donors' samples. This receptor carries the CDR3 CASSFMGTAGYEQYF. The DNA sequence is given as TGTGCCAGCAGCTTCATGGGGACAGCCGGCTACGAGCAGTACTTC.